This T cell receptor (beta chain) originates from a study of T-cell reconstitution after alpha-beta-depleted transplantation in children (dated by TCRdb to the mid-2010s). Regarding the study in general: Using TCR repertoire profiling, the study quantitatively followed how T-cell immune reconstitution unfolded in children after TCRalphabeta/CD19-depleted allogeneic hematopoietic cell transplantation. Results and caveats for the whole study, not just this receptor: The apparently early alphabetaT-cell count recovery about two months after transplant was reportedly dependent on only several hundred rapidly expanded clones derived from non-depleted graft cells. The frequencies of hyperexpanded clones fell over the following months, and after one year, T-cell counts and TCRbeta diversity were mostly attributed to newly produced T cells. In some patients, the high TCRbeta diversity seen at day 60 was put down to recipient T cells and intrathymic progenitors that had survived conditioning.

Notes on this clonotype: The specificity of this receptor is unknown. Base qualities were left out, and no much larger clone turns up one base away.

The method was PCR. Sequencing used an Illumina HiSeq 2500. To normalize quantification of the TCRbeta repertoire, the TCR libraries were built with molecular barcoding that relied on unique molecular identifiers. TCRdb itself trimmed the public reads at Q25 with fastp, ran MiXCR and retained productive beta chains. All rows with the same CDR3 protein become a single entry with the most common DNA and genes. The sample table records a few hundred thousand distinct CDR3 sequences; approximately 23% of these occur just once. The top ten clonotypes cover around 9.9% of the sample. What this sample's treatment or condition label stands for: allogeneic hematopoietic cell transplantation with graft depleted of TCRalphabeta T cells and CD19 B cells. TCRalphabeta/CD19-depleted allogeneic hematopoietic cell grafts were given to the transplant recipients, all of whom were children. CDR1 is given as SEHNR and CDR2 as FQNEAQ, both from the germline V gene (reference sequence). Inclusive of the bounding cysteine and phenylalanine, the CDR3 is 17 residues long. Just the 51-base CDR3 DNA is kept, in frame starting at base 1. The germline V and J ends show losses of 0 bases and 1 base respectively, and no gene match explains 8 bases of the junction.

The chain is assembled from TRBV7-9 and TRBJ2-7, with 8 bases aligning to TRBD1. The receptor was isolated from a male patient younger than 18 who had a stem cell transplant for acute lymphoblastic leukemia, so the T cells may come from the graft donor. Sequenced material: PBMCs, mostly from graft donor cells, taken 180 days after TCRalphabeta/CD19-depleted stem cell transplant. DNA sequence: TGTGCCAGCAGCTTAGCCTATGGACAGGGAAGTTCCTACGAGCAGTACTTC. Protein translation: CASSLAYGQGSSYEQYF.